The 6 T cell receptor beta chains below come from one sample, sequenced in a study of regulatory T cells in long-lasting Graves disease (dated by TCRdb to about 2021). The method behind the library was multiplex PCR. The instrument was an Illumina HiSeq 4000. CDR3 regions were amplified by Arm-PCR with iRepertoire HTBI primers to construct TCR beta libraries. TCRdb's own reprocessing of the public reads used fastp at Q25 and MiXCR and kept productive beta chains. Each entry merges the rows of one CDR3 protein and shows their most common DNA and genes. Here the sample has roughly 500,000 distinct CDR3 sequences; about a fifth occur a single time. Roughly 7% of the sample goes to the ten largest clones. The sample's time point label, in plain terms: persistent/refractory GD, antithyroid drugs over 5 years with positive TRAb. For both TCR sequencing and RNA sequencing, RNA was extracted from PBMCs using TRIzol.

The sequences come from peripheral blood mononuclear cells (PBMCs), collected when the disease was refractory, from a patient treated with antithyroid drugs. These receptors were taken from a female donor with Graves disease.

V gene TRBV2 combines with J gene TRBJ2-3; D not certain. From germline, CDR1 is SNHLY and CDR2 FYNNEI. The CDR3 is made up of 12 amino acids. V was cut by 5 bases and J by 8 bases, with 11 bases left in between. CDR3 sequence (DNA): TGTGCCAGCAGTCCCCTGTCGGGTACGCAGTATTTT. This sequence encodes CASSPLSGTQYF.

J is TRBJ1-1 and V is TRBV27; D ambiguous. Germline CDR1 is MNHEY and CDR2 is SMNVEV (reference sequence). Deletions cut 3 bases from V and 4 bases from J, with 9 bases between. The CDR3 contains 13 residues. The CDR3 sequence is CASSFTGFTEAFF. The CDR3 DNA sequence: TGTGCCAGCAGTTTTACTGGGTTCACTGAAGCTTTCTTT.

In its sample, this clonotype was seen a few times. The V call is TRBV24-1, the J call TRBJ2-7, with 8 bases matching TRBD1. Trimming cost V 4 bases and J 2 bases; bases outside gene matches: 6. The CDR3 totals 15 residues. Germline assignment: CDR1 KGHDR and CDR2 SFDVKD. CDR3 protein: CATSDSTGEPYEQYF. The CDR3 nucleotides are TGTGCCACCAGTGACTCGACAGGGGAGCCCTACGAGCAGTACTTC.

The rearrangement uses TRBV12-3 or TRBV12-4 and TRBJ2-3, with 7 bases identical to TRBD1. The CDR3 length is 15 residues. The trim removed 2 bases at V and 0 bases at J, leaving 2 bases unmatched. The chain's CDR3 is CASSLRTGSTDTQYF. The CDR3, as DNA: TGTGCCAGCAGTTTACGGACAGGTAGCACAGATACGCAGTATTTT.

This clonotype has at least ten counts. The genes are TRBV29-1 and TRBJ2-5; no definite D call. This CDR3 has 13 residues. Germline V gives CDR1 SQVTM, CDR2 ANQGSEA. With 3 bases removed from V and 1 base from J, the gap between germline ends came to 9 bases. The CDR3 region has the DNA TGCAGCGTTGATATGGGCCCCCAAGAGACCCAGTACTTC. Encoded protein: CSVDMGPQETQYF.

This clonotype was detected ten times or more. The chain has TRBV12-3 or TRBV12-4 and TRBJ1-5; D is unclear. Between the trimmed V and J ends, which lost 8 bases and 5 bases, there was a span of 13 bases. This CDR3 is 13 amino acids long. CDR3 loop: CASRVGRDQPQHF. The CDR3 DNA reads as TGTGCCAGCCGGGTTGGACGCGATCAGCCCCAGCATTTT.